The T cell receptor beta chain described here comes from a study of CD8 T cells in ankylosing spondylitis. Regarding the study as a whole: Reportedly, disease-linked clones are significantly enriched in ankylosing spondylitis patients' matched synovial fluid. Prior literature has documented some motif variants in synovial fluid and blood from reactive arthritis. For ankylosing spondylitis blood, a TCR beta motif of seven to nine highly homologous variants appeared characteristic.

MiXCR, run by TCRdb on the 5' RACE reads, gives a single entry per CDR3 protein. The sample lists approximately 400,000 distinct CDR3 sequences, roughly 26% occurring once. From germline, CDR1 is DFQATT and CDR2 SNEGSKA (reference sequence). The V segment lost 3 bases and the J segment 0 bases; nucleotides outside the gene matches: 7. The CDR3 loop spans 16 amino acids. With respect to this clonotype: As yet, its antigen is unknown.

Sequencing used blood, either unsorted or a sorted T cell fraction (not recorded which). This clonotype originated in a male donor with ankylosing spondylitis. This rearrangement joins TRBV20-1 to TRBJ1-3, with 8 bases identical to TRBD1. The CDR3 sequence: CSASPRDRFSGNTIYF. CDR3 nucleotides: TGCAGTGCTAGCCCCAGGGACAGGTTCTCTGGAAACACCATATATTTT.